Described below is a single T cell receptor beta chain sequence and its context. Its specificity is unknown. This sample is part of a study of cytomegalovirus exposure and HLA in healthy donors. V shed 2 bases, J shed 2 bases, and the junction held 1 base outside the gene matches. CDR3 length: 13 amino acids. The germline V gene encodes CDR1 SGHRS and CDR2 YFSETQ. Clones were read by immunoSEQ multiplex PCR, and TCRdb kept only the in-frame ones, dropping some. This repertoire shows under 300,000 clones, approximately 84% found once; its top ten account for 1.2%. Study-level points and caveats: One later analysis, an examination of the 100 to 150 validation repertoires, found that first-cohort TCR clusters tended to co-occur in them. The authors enumerated under 200 TCR beta chains as linked to cytomegalovirus. The classifier reportedly diagnosed cytomegalovirus status with high sensitivity and specificity.

The sample comprised PBMCs. The chain is built from TRBV5-1 and TRBJ2-7; TRBD1 matches 7 bases. The clonotype comes from a woman in her thirties in good health and CMV-seropositive. CDR3 bases: TGCGCCAGCAGCTTCGGGACAGCCTACGAGCAGTACTTC. Protein product: CASSFGTAYEQYF. The full variable domain, completed using reference TRBV5-1 and TRBJ2-7, is KAGVTQTPRYLIKTRGQQVTLSCSPISGHRSVSWYQQTPGQGLQFLFEYFSETQRNKGNFPGRFSGRQFSNSRSEMNVSTLELGDSALYLCASSFGTAYEQYFGPGTRLTVT.